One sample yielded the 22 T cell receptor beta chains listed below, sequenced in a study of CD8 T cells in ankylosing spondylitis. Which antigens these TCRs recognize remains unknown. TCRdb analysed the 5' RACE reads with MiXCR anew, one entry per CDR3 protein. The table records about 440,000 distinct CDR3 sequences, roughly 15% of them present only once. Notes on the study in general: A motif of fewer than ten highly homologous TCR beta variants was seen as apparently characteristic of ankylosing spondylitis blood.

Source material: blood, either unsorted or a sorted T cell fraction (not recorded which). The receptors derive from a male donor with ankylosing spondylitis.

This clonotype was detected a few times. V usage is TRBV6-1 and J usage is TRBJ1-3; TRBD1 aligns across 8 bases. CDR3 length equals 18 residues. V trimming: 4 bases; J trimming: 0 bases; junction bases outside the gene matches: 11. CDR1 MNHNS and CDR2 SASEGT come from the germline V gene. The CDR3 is CASSAEGSTGASGNTIYF. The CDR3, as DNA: TGTGCCAGCAGTGCGGAAGGATCGACAGGGGCCTCTGGAAACACCATATATTTT.

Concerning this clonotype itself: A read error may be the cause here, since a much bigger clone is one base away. CDR3: CASSRGVTEAFF. The CDR3 DNA follows: TGTGCCAGCAGCCGGGGGGTCACTGAAGCTTTCTTT. This chain joins TRBV6-2 or TRBV6-3 and TRBJ1-1; tentatively, D is TRBD1 (5 bases). The CDR3 has 12 amino acids. Germline CDR1 reads MNHEY; CDR2 reads SVGEGT. Deletions cut 6 bases from V and 4 bases from J, with 9 bases between.

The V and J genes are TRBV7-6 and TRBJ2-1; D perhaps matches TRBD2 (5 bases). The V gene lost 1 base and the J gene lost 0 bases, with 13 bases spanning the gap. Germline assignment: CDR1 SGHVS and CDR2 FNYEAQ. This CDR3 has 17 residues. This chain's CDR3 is CASSLDLLGSSYNEQFF. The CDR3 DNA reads TGTGCCAGCAGCTTAGACTTGCTAGGGAGCTCCTACAATGAGCAGTTCTTC.

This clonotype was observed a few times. This CDR3 reads CASSFGPWEGTDTQYF. The CDR3 region has the DNA TGCGCCAGCAGCTTTGGACCGTGGGAGGGCACAGATACGCAGTATTTT. V and J are TRBV5-1 and TRBJ2-3; D perhaps matches TRBD2 (6 bases). The germline V and J ends were trimmed by 2 bases and 1 base, with 14 bases remaining between them. Germline CDR1 SGHRS, CDR2 YFSETQ. The CDR3 has 16 amino acids.

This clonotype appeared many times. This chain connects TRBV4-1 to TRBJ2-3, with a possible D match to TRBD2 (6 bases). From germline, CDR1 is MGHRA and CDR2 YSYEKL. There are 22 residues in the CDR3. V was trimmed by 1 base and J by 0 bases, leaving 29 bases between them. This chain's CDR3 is CASSQVVSNGRPTHSSTDTQYF. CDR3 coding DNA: TGCGCCAGCAGCCAAGTCGTATCCAACGGGAGACCTACCCACTCTAGCACAGATACGCAGTATTTT.

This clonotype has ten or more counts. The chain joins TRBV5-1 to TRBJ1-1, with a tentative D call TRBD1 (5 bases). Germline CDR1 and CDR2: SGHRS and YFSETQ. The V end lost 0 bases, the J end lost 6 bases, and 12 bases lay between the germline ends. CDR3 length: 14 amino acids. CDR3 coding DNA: TGCGCCAGCAGCTTGGCCGGGGCGACGGCTGAAGCTTTCTTT. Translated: CASSLAGATAEAFF.

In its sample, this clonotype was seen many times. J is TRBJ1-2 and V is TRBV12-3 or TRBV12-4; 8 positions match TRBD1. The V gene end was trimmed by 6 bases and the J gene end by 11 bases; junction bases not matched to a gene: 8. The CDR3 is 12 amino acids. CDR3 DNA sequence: TGTGCCAGCAGCTCGGGACAGGAGCGTTACACCTTC. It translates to CASSSGQERYTF.

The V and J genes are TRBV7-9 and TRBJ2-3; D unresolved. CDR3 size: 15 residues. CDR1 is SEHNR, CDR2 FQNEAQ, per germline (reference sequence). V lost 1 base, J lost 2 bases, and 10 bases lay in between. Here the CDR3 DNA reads TGTGCCAGCAGCTTAGGTCTCCTAATCACAGATACGCAGTATTTT. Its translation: CASSLGLLITDTQYF.

CDR3 DNA: TGTGCCAGCAGTCGACTAGCGCGGGGAGGGGCTAGCACAGATACGCAGTATTTT. Translation: CASSRLARGGASTDTQYF. The V gene is TRBV2, the J gene TRBJ2-3; TRBD2 matches at 8 bases. The germline CDR1 and CDR2 sequences are SNHLY and FYNNEI. V shed 5 bases and J 0 bases; nucleotides not matched to a gene: 13. The CDR3 consists of 18 residues.

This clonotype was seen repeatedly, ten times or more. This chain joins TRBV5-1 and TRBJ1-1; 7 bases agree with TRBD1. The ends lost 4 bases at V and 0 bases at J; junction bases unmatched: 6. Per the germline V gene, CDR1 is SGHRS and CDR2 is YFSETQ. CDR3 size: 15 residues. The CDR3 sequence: CASSGGQNMNTEAFF. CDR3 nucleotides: TGCGCCAGCAGCGGGGGACAGAACATGAACACTGAAGCTTTCTTT.

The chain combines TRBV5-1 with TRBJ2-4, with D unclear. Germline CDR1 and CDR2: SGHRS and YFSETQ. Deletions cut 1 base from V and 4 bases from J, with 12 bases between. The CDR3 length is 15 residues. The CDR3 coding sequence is TGCGCCAGCAGCTTGAGGGCACAAGATAAAAACATTCAGTACTTC. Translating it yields CASSLRAQDKNIQYF.

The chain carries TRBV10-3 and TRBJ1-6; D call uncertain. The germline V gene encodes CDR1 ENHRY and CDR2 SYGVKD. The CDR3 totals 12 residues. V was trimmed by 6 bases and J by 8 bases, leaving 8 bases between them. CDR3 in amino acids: CAISSGDSPLHF. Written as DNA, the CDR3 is TGTGCCATCAGCTCAGGAGATTCACCCCTCCACTTT.

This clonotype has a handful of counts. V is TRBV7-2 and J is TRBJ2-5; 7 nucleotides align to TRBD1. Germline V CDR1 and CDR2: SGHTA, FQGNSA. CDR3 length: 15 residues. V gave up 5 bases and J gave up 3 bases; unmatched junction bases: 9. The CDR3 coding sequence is TGTGCCAGCAGCCCTCGAAGGACAGGAAAAGAGACCCAGTACTTC. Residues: CASSPRRTGKETQYF.

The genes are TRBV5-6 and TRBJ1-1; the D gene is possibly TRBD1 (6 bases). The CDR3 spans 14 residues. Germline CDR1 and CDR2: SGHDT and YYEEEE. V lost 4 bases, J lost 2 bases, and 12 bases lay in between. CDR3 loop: CASSTTGHNTEAFF. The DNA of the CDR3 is TGTGCCAGCAGCACAACGGGACATAACACTGAAGCTTTCTTT.

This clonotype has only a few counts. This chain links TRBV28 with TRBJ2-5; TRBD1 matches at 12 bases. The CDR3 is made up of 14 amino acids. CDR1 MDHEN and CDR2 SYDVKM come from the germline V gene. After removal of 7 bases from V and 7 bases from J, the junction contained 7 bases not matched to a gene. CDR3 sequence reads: CASKGQGALGTQYF. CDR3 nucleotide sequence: TGTGCCAGCAAGGGACAGGGGGCTTTAGGGACCCAGTACTTC. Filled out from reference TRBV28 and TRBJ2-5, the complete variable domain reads DVKVTQSSRYLVKRTGEKVFLECVQDMDHENMFWYRQDPGLGLRLIYFSYDVKMKEKGDIPEGYSVSREKKERFSLILESASTNQTSMYLCASKGQGALGTQYFGPGTRLLVL.

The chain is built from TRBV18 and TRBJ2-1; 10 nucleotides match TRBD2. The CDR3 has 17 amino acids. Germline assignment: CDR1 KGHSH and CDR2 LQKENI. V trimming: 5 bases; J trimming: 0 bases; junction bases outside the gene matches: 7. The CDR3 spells CASSWRSSGGSYNEQFF. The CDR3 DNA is TGTGCCAGCTCATGGCGGTCTAGCGGGGGCTCCTACAATGAGCAGTTCTTC.

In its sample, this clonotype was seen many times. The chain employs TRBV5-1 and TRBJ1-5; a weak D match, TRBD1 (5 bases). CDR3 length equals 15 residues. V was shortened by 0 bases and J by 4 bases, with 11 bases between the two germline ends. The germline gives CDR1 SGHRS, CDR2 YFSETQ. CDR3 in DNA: TGCGCCAGCAGCTTGGCAGCGGGGGGGAATCAGCCCCAGCATTTT. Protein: CASSLAAGGNQPQHF.

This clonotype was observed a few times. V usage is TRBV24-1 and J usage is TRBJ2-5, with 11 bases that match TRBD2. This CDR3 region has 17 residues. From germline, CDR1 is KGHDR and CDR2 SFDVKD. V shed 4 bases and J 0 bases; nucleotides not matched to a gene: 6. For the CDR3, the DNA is TGTGCCACCAGTGACCCAACTAGCGGGAGCCACCAAGAGACCCAGTACTTC. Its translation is CATSDPTSGSHQETQYF.

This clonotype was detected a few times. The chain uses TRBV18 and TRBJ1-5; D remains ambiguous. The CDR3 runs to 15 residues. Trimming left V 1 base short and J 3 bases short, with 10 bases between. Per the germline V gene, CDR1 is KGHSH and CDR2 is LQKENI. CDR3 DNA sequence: TGTGCCAGCTCACCACAGGGCCCTAACAATCAGCCCCAGCATTTT. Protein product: CASSPQGPNNQPQHF.

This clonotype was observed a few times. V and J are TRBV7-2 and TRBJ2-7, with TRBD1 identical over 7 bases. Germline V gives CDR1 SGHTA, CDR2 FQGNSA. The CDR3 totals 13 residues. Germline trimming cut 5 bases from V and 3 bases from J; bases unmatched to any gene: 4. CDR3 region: CASSVDRDYEQYF. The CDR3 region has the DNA TGTGCCAGCAGCGTTGACAGGGACTACGAGCAGTACTTC.

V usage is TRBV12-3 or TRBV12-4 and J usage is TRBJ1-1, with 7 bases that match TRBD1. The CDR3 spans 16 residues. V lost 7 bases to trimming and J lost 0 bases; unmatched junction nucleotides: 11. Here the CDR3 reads CASNIHRGIMNTEAFF. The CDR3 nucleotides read TGTGCCAGCAATATCCACAGGGGAATTATGAACACTGAAGCTTTCTTT.

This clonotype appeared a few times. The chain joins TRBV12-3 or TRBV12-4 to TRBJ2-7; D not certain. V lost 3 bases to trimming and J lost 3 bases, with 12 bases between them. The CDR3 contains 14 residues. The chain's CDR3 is CASSFGGKDYEQYF. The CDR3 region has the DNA TGTGCCAGCAGTTTCGGTGGCAAAGACTACGAGCAGTACTTC.